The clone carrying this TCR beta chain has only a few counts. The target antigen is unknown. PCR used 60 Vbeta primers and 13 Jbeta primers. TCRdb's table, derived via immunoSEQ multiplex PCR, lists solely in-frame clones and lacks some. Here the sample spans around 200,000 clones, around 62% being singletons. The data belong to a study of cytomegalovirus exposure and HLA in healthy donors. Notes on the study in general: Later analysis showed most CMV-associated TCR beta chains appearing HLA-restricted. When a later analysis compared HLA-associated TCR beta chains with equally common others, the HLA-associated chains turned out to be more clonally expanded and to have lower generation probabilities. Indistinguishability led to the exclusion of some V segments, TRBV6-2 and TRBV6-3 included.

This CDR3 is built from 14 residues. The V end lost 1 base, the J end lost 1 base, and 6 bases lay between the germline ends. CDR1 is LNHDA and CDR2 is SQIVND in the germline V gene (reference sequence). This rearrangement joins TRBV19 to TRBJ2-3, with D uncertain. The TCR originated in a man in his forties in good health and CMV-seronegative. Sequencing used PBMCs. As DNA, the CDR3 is TGTGCCAGTAGTATAGTCACAGGCACAGATACGCAGTATTTT. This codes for CASSIVTGTDTQYF.